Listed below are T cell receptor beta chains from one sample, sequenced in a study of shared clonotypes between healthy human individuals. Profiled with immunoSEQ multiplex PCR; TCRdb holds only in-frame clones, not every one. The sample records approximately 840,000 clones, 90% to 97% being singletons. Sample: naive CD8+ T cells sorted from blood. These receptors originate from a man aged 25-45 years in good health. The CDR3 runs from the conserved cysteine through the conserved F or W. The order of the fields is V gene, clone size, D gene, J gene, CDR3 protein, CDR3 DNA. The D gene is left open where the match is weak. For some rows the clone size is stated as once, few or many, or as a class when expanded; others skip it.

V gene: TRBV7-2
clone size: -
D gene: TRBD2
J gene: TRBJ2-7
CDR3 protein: CASSTVAGLDYEQYF
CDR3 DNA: TGTGCCAGCAGCACAGTAGCGGGATTAGACTACGAGCAGTACTTC

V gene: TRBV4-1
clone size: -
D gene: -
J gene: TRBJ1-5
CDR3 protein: CASSQGYNQPQHF
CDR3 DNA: TGCGCCAGCAGCCAGGGGTACAATCAGCCCCAGCATTTT

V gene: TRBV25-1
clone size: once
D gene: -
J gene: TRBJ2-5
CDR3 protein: CASSGIQLQETQYF
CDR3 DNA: TGTGCCAGCAGTGGGATACAACTGCAAGAGACCCAGTACTTC

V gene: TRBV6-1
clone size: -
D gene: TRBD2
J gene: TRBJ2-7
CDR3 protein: CASSEGLAGAFYEQYF
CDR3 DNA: TGTGCCAGCAGTGAGGGACTAGCGGGAGCCTTCTACGAGCAGTACTTC

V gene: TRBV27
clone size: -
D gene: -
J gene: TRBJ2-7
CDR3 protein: CASSPYHTYEQYF
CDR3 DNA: TGTGCCAGCAGCCCTTATCACACCTACGAGCAGTACTTC

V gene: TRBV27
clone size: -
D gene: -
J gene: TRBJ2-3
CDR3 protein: CASRYTSTDTQYF
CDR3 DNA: TGTGCCAGCAGATATACCAGCACAGATACGCAGTATTTT

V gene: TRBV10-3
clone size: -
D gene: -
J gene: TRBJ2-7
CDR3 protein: CAISESWEQYF
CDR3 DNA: TGTGCCATCAGTGAGTCGTGGGAGCAGTACTTC

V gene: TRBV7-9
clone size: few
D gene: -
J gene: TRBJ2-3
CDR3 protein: CASGIWGAGSTDTQYF
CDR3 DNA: TGTGCCAGCGGAATCTGGGGAGCAGGGAGCACAGATACGCAGTATTTT

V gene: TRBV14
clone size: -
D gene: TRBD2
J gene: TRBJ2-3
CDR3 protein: CASSPLTSGSTDTQYF
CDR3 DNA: TGTGCCAGCAGCCCGTTGACTAGCGGGAGTACAGATACGCAGTATTTT

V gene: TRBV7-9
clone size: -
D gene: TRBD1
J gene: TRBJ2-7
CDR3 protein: CASSDRVYEQYF
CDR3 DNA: TGTGCCAGCAGCGACAGGGTCTACGAGCAGTACTTC

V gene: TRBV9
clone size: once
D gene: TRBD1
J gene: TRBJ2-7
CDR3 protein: CASSAQFADRGTYEQYF
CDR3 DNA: TGTGCCAGCAGCGCCCAATTTGCGGACAGGGGCACCTACGAGCAGTACTTC

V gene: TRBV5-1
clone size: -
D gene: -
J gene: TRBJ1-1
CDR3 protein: CASSLSFRNTEAFF
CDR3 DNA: TGCGCCAGCAGCTTATCTTTTAGGAACACTGAAGCTTTCTTT

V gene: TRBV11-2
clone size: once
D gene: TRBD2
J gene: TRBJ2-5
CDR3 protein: CASSLGTSGSLETQYF
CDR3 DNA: TGTGCCAGCAGCTTAGGGACTAGCGGGAGTTTGGAGACCCAGTACTTC

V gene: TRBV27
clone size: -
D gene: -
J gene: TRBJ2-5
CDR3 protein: CASSPGVIYQETQYF
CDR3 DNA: TGTGCCAGCAGTCCAGGGGTCATATACCAAGAGACCCAGTACTTC

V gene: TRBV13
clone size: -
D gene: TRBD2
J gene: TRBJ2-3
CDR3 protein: CASSSRRLAGGTDTQYF
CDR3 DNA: TGTGCCAGCAGCTCTCGCCGACTAGCGGGAGGCACAGATACGCAGTATTTT

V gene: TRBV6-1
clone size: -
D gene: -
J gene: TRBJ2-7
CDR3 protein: CASSEYRVTYEQYF
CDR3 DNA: TGTGCCAGCAGTGAATATCGGGTCACCTACGAGCAGTACTTC

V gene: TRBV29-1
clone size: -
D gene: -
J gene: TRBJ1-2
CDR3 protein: CSVVWSANYGYTF
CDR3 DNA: TGCAGCGTCGTCTGGTCCGCTAACTATGGCTACACCTTC

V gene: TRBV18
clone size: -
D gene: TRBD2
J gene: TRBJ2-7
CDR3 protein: CASSHSGGTYEQYF
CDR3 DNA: TGTGCCAGCTCCCATTCGGGAGGCACCTACGAGCAGTACTTC

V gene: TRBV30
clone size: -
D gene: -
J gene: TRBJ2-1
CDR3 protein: CAWSGNEQFF
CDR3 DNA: TGTGCCTGGAGTGGGAATGAGCAGTTCTTC

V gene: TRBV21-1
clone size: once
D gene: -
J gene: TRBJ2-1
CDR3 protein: CASSSPWGSSYNEQFF
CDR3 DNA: TGTGCCAGCAGCTCTCCCTGGGGGAGCTCCTACAATGAGCAGTTCTTC

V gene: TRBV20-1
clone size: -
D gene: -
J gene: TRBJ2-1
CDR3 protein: CSARPYNEQFF
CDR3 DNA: TGCAGTGCTAGGCCCTACAATGAGCAGTTCTTC

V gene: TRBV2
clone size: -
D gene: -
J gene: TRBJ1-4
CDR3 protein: CASSEAHWGTNEKLFF
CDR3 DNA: TGTGCCAGCAGTGAAGCGCATTGGGGGACTAATGAAAAACTGTTTTTT

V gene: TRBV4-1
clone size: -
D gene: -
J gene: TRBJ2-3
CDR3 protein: CASSQDTLLGRNTDTQYF
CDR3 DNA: TGCGCCAGCAGCCAAGATACGCTCCTAGGCAGAAACACAGATACGCAGTATTTT

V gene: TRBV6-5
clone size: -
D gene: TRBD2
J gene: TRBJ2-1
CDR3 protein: CASSWGGGDYNEQFF
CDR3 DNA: TGTGCCAGCAGTTGGGGGGGAGGTGACTACAATGAGCAGTTCTTC

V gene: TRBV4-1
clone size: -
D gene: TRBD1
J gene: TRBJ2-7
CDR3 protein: CASSLNRGSYEQYF
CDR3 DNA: TGCGCCAGCAGCCTAAACAGGGGAAGCTACGAGCAGTACTTC

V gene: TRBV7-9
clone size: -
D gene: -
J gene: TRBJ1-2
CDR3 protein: CASSSVRVLANYGYTF
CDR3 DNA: TGTGCCAGCAGCTCAGTACGGGTCTTAGCTAACTATGGCTACACCTTC

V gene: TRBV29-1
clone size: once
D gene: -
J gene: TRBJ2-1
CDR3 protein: CSVEVGAPYNEQFF
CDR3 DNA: TGCAGCGTTGAAGTGGGGGCCCCTTACAATGAGCAGTTCTTC

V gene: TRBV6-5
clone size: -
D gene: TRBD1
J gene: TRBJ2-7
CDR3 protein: CASSRDRVFPHEQYF
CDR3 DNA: TGTGCCAGCAGTAGGGACAGGGTTTTCCCCCACGAGCAGTACTTC

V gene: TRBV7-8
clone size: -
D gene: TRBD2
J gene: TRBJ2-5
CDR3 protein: CASSLSSGRFETQYF
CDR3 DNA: TGTGCCAGCAGCTTATCTAGCGGGAGATTTGAGACCCAGTACTTC